This TCR beta chain was observed in a study of blood T cell repertoires in COVID-19. Self-reported history from a screening survey and questionnaire set each donor's cohort. Some clones are missing from TCRdb's copy, which holds only in-frame ones; the method was immunoSEQ multiplex PCR. The table records under 250,000 clones, 65% to 90% of them present only once. V dropped 6 bases and J dropped 10 bases, with 13 bases sitting between them. Per germline, CDR1 LGHDT and CDR2 YNNKEL (reference sequence). The CDR3 covers 13 residues. The origin of this receptor is a woman in her forties or fifties with acute COVID-19. Material: PBMCs or T cells enriched from blood (not recorded which). This chain uses TRBV3-1 (or the pseudogene TRBV3-2) with TRBJ1-6; tentatively, D is TRBD1 (5 bases). The CDR3 DNA sequence: TGTGCCAGCAGACCCAGGGAGGGCTCACCCCTCCACTTT. Amino acid sequence: CASRPREGSPLHF.